This T cell receptor (beta chain) emerged from a study of T-cell memory formation after mild COVID-19. CDR1 is SGHTA and CDR2 is FQGTGA in the germline V gene. V lost 5 bases to trimming and J lost 0 bases, with 12 bases between them. CDR3 length: 15 amino acids. This clonotype was counted only a few times. Each CDR3 protein gets one entry after TCRdb re-called the 5' RACE reads with MiXCR. The data hold fewer than 350,000 distinct CDR3 sequences, with more than 13% observed a single time. The V call is TRBV7-3, the J call TRBJ2-3; D not certain. This clonotype was obtained from a young man who had mild COVID-19 (a few samples of this study predate the infection). Cell type and time point are not known. The sequencing sample was made of PBMCs or a T cell subset sorted from them (not recorded which). The CDR3 loop reads CASSPSLSSTDTQYF. CDR3 sequence (DNA): TGTGCCAGCAGCCCATCCCTCTCCAGCACAGATACGCAGTATTTT.